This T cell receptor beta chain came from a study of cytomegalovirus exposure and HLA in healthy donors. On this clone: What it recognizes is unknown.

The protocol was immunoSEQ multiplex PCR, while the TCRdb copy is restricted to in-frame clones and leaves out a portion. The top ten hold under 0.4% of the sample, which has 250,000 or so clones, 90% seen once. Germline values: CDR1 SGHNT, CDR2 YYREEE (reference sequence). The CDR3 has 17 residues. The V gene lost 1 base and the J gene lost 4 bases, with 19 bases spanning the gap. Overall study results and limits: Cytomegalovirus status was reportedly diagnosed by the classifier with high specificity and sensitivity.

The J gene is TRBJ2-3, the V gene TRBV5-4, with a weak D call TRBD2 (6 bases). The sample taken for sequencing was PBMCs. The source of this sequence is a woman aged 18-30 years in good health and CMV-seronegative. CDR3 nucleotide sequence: TGTGCCAGCAGCTTGAGATCCGGGACTCCACTCGCAGATACGCAGTATTTT. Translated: CASSLRSGTPLADTQYF.